The 10 T cell receptor beta chains below were found in one sample sequenced in a study of blood T cell repertoires in COVID-19. Method: immunoSEQ multiplex PCR; TCRdb's copy keeps in-frame clones and lacks some. The data contain over 150,000 clones, 88% of them singletons. The sample consisted of peripheral blood. The receptors come from a man aged 50-60 years who had recovered from COVID-19.

The chain combines TRBV6-5 with TRBJ1-2; weak D call: TRBD1 (6 bases). In germline, CDR1 is MNHEY, CDR2 SVGAGI. V lost 6 bases to trimming and J lost 2 bases, with 16 bases between them. The CDR3 length is 15 residues. The CDR3 protein is CASRRLTGRNYGYTF. The CDR3 DNA sequence: TGTGCCAGCAGGCGCCTTACAGGGCGGAACTATGGCTACACCTTC.

V and J are TRBV4-3 and TRBJ1-2, with 7 bases fitting TRBD1. Looked up from germline, CDR1 is LGHNA and CDR2 is YSLEER. This CDR3 has 16 residues. Trimming cost V 1 base and J 1 base; bases outside gene matches: 6. The chain's CDR3 is CASSQGRTGINYGYTF. The CDR3 DNA is TGCGCCAGCAGCCAAGGCCGGACAGGAATTAACTATGGCTACACCTTC.

V and J are TRBV30 and TRBJ2-7; D is unresolved. The V gene's germline CDR1 is GTSNPN and CDR2 SVGIG (reference sequence). V gave up 2 bases and J gave up 4 bases, with 12 bases separating them. The CDR3 is 13 residues long. The CDR3: CAWSTGPQYEQYF. The CDR3 DNA is TGTGCCTGGAGTACCGGTCCCCAATACGAGCAGTACTTC.

The J gene is TRBJ1-2, the V gene TRBV30; D remains ambiguous. Germline assignment: CDR1 GTSNPN and CDR2 SVGIG (reference sequence). V was pared by 5 bases and J by 4 bases, with 14 bases between. The CDR3 spans 13 residues. CDR3 protein: CAWGRVLGYGYTF. The DNA of the CDR3 is TGTGCCTGGGGACGAGTGCTAGGCTATGGCTACACCTTC.

This rearrangement joins TRBV6-1 to TRBJ2-5; a weak D match, TRBD2 (6 bases). CDR1 and CDR2 (germline): MNHNS, SASEGT. Trimming left V 1 base short and J 9 bases short, with 6 bases between. This CDR3 has 11 residues. The chain's CDR3 is CASSEGGAQYF. The CDR3 coding sequence is TGTGCCAGCAGTGAAGGGGGGGCCCAGTACTTC.

The rearrangement links TRBV6-1 to TRBJ1-4, with a weak D call TRBD1 (6 bases). The germline V gene has CDR1 MNHNS and CDR2 SASEGT. Trimming pared 4 bases from V and 1 base from J, leaving 13 bases between. This CDR3 is built from 16 residues. Here the CDR3 DNA reads TGTGCCAGCAGTGGGACAGCCTGGAGAACTAATGAAAAACTGTTTTTT. Translated, it gives CASSGTAWRTNEKLFF.

The chain joins TRBV4-1 to TRBJ2-7; TRBD2 aligns across 10 bases. The V gene's germline CDR1 is MGHRA and CDR2 YSYEKL. V shed 0 bases and J 3 bases; nucleotides not matched to a gene: 5. This CDR3 has 16 amino acids. This CDR3 is CASSQDPGTSVYEQYF. CDR3 DNA: TGCGCCAGCAGCCAAGATCCGGGGACTAGCGTCTACGAGCAGTACTTC.

The genes are TRBV28 and TRBJ2-5; 8 nucleotides agree with TRBD2. The CDR3 runs 17 residues. Germline V gene sequence: CDR1 MDHEN, CDR2 SYDVKM. V dropped 4 bases and J dropped 1; count of bases not matched to a gene: 11. As DNA, the CDR3 is TGTGCCAGCAGTTCCGCGGCGGGGGGAGCTGTCCAAGAGACCCAGTACTTC. Its translation: CASSSAAGGAVQETQYF.

CDR3 in amino acids: CASSLARTGNEQYF. In DNA form, the CDR3 reads TGTGCCAGCAGCTTAGCCCGAACAGGGAACGAGCAGTACTTC. This chain uses TRBV7-2 with TRBJ2-7; D perhaps matches TRBD1 (6 bases). The V gene's germline CDR1 is SGHTA and CDR2 FQGNSA. CDR3 length equals 14 residues. The V gene lost 0 bases and the J gene lost 5 bases, with 11 bases spanning the gap. Combining the CDR3 with reference TRBV7-2 and TRBJ2-7 gives the whole variable domain GAGVSQSPSNKVTEKGKDVELRCDPISGHTALYWYRQSLGQGLEFLIYFQGNSAPDKSGLPSDRFSAERTGGSVSTLTIQRTQQEDSAVYLCASSLARTGNEQYFGPGTRLTVT.

The rearrangement links TRBV4-1 to TRBJ2-5; D possibly corresponds to TRBD1 (5 bases). The germline CDR1 and CDR2 sequences are MGHRA and YSYEKL. Between the trimmed V and J ends, which lost 0 bases and 1 base, there was a span of 15 bases. This CDR3 contains 17 residues. The CDR3 DNA reads as TGCGCCAGCAGCCAAGAGGGTACAGGAATCCCCCAAGAGACCCAGTACTTC. It specifies CASSQEGTGIPQETQYF.